This T cell receptor beta chain was retrieved from a study of cytomegalovirus exposure and HLA in healthy donors. The V gene's germline CDR1 is SGHAT and CDR2 FQNNGV. Trimming cost V 0 bases and J 4 bases; bases outside gene matches: 4. CDR3 length equals 15 residues. Libraries were prepared by immunoSEQ multiplex PCR; TCRdb keeps only in-frame clonotypes and omits some of them. The sample lists about 360,000 clones; approximately 90% were seen once. The sequenced sample consisted of PBMCs. The chain links TRBV11-2 to TRBJ1-1; 8 bases align to TRBD1. This TCR was sampled from a woman under 30 in good health and CMV-seronegative. The CDR3 coding sequence is TGTGCCAGCAGCTTAGACAGGGGGCTAGGCACTGAAGCTTTCTTT. The encoded protein is CASSLDRGLGTEAFF.